This T cell receptor beta chain is drawn from a study of shared clonotypes between healthy human individuals. The table came from immunoSEQ multiplex PCR; TCRdb's copy has only in-frame clones and leaves some out. Among around 690,000 clones listed, roughly 91% were seen once. The CDR3 totals 13 residues. Germline-derived CDR1 and CDR2 are MGHRA and YSYEKL. V was cut by 4 bases and J by 0 bases, with 6 bases left in between. The sequencing sample was made of memory CD8+ T cells from PBMCs. The subset denotes: CD45RO+ cells pooled with CCR7-negative TemRA cells. The chain employs TRBV4-1 and TRBJ1-1, with D unresolved. This receptor was obtained from a man between 18 and 29 years old in good health. Some clones in this sample may be carry-over from other donors' samples. CDR3 loop: CASSLTVNTEAFF. The CDR3 DNA reads as TGCGCCAGCAGCCTGACTGTGAACACTGAAGCTTTCTTT.